The entry that follows covers one T cell receptor (beta chain) sequence. Ages ranged from about 18 to 89 years, with residence in 20 to 30 US areas. This sample was included in a study of blood T cell repertoires in COVID-19. Study context: Sites in the United States, Italy and Spain provided acute and convalescent COVID-19 samples. PBMCs, B-cell-depleted T cells, or T cells provided the cDNA or gDNA that made up the material.

Germline V gene data show CDR1 as PRHDT and CDR2 as FYEKMQ (reference sequence). V lost 3 bases, J lost 1 base, and 1 base stayed unmatched. This CDR3 is 14 amino acids long. Original methodology: Amplification of reference gene primers was used by the study to estimate nucleated cell counts. Only in-frame clones appear in the TCRdb table, and some are missing; sequencing was by immunoSEQ multiplex PCR. That table supplies the V and J calls and clone size; D and trimming were determined from the DNA. The table includes about 270,000 clones, approximately 84% detected once. This chain joins TRBV13 and TRBJ1-1; 8 bases align to TRBD1. This TCR came from a man between 18 and 35 years old who had recovered from COVID-19. The material sequenced was PBMCs or T cells enriched from blood (not recorded which). This chain's CDR3 is CASSFDRGNTEAFF. The CDR3, as DNA: TGTGCCAGCAGCTTCGACAGGGGGAACACTGAAGCTTTCTTT.